This T cell receptor beta chain emerged from a study of T cell changes during pregnancy in multiple sclerosis. Generated by immunoSEQ multiplex PCR, the TCRdb table keeps only in-frame clones and is missing some. The sample has fewer than 65,000 clones; 90% are singletons. Germline assignment: CDR1 SGHAT and CDR2 FQDESV (reference sequence). V lost 4 bases to trimming and J lost 8 bases; unmatched junction nucleotides: 8. The CDR3 has 15 amino acids. This receptor was identified in a female donor in good health, enrolled as a control in a pregnancy study. The sample here was peripheral blood, taken in the first trimester of pregnancy. This rearrangement joins TRBV11-1 to TRBJ2-1; 10 bases match TRBD2. The CDR3, as DNA: TGTGCCAGCAGCTACCCGGGACTAGCGTTCGATGAGCAGTTCTTC. It codes for CASSYPGLAFDEQFF.